This paragraph reports one TCR beta chain. Other DNA sequences from this sample encode an identical CDR3 as well. This record belongs to a study of blood T cell repertoires in COVID-19. Overall study: Sites in the United States, Italy and Spain provided acute and convalescent COVID-19 samples. T cells, B-cell-depleted T cells, or PBMCs supplied cDNA or gDNA.

In the authors' workflow: Estimation of nucleated cell counts was performed using reference gene primer amplification. Clones were read by immunoSEQ multiplex PCR, and TCRdb kept only the in-frame ones, dropping some. The DNA was the basis for D and trimming; V, J and clone size are from that table. The table shows roughly 250,000 clones, with 82% occurring only once. The germline CDR1 and CDR2 sequences are SGHRS and YFSETQ. The ends lost 0 bases at V and 6 bases at J; junction bases unmatched: 2. The CDR3 totals 15 residues. The origin of this receptor is a woman aged 55-70 years with active or convalescent COVID-19. V is TRBV5-1 and J is TRBJ1-6; 8 nucleotides align to TRBD1. The specimen sequenced was peripheral blood. The CDR3 loop is CASSLDGQGNSPLHF. As DNA, the CDR3 is TGCGCCAGCAGCTTGGACGGACAGGGTAATTCACCCCTCCACTTT. Looking up the rest from reference TRBV5-1 and TRBJ1-6 gives the full variable domain: KAGVTQTPRYLIKTRGQQVTLSCSPISGHRSVSWYQQTPGQGLQFLFEYFSETQRNKGNFPGRFSGRQFSNSRSEMNVSTLELGDSALYLCASSLDGQGNSPLHFGNGTRLTVT.